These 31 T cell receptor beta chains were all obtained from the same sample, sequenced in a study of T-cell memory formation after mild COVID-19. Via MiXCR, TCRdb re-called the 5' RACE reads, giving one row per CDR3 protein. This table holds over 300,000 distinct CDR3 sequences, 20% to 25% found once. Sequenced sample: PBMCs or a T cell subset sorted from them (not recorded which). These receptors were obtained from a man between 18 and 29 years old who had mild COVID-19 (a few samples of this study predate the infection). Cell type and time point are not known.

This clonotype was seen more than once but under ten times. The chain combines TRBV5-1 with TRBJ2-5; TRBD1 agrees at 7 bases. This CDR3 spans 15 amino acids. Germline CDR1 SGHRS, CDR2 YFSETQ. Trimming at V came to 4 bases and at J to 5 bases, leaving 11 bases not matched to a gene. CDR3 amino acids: CASSVDRPGGETQYF. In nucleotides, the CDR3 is TGCGCCAGCAGCGTGGACAGGCCCGGTGGGGAGACCCAGTACTTC.

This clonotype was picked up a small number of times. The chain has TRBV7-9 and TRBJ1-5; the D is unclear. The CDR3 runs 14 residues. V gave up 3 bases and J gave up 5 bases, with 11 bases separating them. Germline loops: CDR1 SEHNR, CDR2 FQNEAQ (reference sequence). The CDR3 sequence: CASSFPGAYQPQHF. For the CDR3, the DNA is TGTGCCAGCAGCTTCCCCGGAGCATATCAGCCCCAGCATTTT.

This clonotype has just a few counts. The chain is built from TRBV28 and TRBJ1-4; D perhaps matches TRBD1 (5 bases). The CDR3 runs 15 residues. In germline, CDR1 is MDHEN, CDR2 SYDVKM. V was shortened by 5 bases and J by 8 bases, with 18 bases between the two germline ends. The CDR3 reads CASSPAGGAEEKLFF. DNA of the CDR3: TGTGCCAGCAGTCCCGCCGGCGGGGCAGAAGAAAAACTGTTTTTT.

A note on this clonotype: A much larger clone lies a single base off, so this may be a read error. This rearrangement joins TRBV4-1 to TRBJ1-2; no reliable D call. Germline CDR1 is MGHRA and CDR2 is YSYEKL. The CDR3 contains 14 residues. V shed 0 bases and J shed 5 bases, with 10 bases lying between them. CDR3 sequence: CASSQDPGRYGYTF. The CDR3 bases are TGCGCCAGCAGCCAAGATCCCGGTAGATATGGCTACACCTTC.

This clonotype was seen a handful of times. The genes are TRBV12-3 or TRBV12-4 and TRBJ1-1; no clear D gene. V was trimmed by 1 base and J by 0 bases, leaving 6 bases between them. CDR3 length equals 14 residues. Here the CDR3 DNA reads TGTGCCAGCAGTTTAGGCTACATGAACACTGAAGCTTTCTTT. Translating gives CASSLGYMNTEAFF.

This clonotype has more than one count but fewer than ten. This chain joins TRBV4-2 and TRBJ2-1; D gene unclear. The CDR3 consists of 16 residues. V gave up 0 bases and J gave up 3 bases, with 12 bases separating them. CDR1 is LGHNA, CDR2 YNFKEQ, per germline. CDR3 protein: CASSQEMASLYNEQFF. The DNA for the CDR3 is TGTGCCAGCAGCCAAGAAATGGCTAGTCTCTACAATGAGCAGTTCTTC.

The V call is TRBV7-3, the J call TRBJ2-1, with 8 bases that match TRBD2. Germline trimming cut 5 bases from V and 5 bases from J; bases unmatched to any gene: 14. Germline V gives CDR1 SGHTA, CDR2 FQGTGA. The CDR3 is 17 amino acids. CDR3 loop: CASSPRLLAGGHNEQFF. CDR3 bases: TGTGCCAGCAGCCCAAGACTTCTCGCGGGGGGTCACAATGAGCAGTTCTTC.

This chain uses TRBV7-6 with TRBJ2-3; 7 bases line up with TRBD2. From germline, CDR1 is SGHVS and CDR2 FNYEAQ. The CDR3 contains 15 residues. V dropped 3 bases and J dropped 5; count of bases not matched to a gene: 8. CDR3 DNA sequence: TGTGCCAGCAGCTTGCGAGCAAGGGAGGGAGATACGCAGTATTTT. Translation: CASSLRAREGDTQYF.

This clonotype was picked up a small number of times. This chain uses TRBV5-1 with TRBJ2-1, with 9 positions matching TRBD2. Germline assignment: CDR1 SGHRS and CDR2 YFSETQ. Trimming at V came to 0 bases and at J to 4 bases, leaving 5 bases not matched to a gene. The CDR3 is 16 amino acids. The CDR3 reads CASSLEGSGGYNEQFF. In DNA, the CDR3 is TGCGCCAGCAGCTTGGAGGGTAGCGGGGGATACAATGAGCAGTTCTTC.

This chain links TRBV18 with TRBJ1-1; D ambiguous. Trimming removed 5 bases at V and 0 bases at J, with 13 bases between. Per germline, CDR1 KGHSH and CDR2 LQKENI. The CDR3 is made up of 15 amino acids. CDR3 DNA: TGTGCCAGCTCAAGAGGTGGGAGTTTGAACACTGAAGCTTTCTTT. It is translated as CASSRGGSLNTEAFF.

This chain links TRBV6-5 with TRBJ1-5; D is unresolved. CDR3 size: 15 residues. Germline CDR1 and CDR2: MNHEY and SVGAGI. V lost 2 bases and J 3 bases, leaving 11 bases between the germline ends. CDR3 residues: CASSYQPPPNQPQHF. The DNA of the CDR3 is TGTGCCAGCAGTTACCAACCCCCCCCCAATCAGCCCCAGCATTTT.

CDR3 DNA sequence: TGTGCCAGCAGCTTAGACAGGAGCGCAGATACGCAGTATTTT. This gives the protein CASSLDRSADTQYF. The chain joins TRBV7-2 to TRBJ2-3; D might be TRBD1 (5 bases). V lost 1 base and J 4 bases, leaving 9 bases between the germline ends. The CDR3 is 14 residues long. CDR1 SGHTA and CDR2 FQGNSA come from the germline V gene.

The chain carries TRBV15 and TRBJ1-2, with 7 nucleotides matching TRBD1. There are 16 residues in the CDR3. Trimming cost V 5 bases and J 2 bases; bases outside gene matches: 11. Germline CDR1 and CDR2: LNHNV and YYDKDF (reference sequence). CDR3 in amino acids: CATSPWDSIRNYGYTF. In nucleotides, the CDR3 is TGTGCCACCAGCCCTTGGGACAGTATCCGGAACTATGGCTACACCTTC.

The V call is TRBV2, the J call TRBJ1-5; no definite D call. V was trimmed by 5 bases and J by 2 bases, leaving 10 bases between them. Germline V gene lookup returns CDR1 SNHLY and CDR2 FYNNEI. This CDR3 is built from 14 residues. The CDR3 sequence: CASSRAGGNQPQHF. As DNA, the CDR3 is TGTGCCAGCAGTCGCGCTGGGGGCAATCAGCCCCAGCATTTT.

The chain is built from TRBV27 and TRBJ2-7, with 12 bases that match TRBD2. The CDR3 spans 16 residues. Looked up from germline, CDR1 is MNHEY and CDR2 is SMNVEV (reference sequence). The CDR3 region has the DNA TGTGCCAGCAGTCCGCGGGGACTAGCGGGCCCCTACAAGCAGTACGTC. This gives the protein CASSPRGLAGPYKQYV.

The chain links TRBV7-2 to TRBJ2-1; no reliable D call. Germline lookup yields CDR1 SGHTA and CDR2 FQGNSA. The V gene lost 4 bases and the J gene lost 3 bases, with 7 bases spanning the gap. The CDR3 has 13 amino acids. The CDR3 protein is CASSWALYNEQFF. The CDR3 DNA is TGTGCCAGCAGCTGGGCCCTCTACAATGAGCAGTTCTTC.

The CDR3 sequence is CSVEGRGLYNEQFF. CDR3 DNA: TGCAGCGTTGAAGGCAGGGGGCTCTACAATGAGCAGTTCTTC. This sequence joins TRBV29-1 and TRBJ2-1; TRBD1 matches 8 bases. The CDR3 is 14 amino acids. Germline lookup yields CDR1 SQVTM and CDR2 ANQGSEA. The trim removed 1 base at V and 3 bases at J, leaving 2 bases unmatched.

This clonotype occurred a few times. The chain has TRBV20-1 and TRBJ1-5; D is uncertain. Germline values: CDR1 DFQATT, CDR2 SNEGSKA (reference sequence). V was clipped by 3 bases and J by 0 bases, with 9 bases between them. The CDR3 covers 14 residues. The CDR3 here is CSASPSYSNQPQHF. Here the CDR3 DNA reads TGCAGTGCTAGCCCCTCATATAGCAATCAGCCCCAGCATTTT.

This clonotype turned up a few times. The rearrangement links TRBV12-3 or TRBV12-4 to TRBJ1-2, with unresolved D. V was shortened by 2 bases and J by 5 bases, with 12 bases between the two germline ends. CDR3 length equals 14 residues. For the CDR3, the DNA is TGTGCCAGCAGTTTAAGACCCACGGGATATGGCTACACCTTC. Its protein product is CASSLRPTGYGYTF.

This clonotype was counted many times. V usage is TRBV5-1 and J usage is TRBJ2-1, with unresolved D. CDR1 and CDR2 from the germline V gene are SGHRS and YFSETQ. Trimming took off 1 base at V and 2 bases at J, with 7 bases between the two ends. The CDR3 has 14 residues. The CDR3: CASSLSVTYNEQFF. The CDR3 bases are TGCGCCAGCAGCTTGTCGGTAACCTACAATGAGCAGTTCTTC.

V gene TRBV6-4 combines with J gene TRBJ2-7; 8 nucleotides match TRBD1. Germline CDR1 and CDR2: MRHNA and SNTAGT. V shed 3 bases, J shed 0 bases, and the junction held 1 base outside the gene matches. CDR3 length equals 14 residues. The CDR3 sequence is CASSEDRASYEQYF. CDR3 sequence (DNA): TGTGCCAGCAGTGAGGACAGGGCCTCCTACGAGCAGTACTTC.

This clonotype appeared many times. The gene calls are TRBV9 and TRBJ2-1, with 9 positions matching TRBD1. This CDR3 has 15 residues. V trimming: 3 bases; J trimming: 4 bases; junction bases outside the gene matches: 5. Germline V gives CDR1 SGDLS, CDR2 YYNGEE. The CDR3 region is CASSGQGVVYNEQFF. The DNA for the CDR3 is TGTGCCAGCAGCGGACAGGGGGTTGTTTACAATGAGCAGTTCTTC.

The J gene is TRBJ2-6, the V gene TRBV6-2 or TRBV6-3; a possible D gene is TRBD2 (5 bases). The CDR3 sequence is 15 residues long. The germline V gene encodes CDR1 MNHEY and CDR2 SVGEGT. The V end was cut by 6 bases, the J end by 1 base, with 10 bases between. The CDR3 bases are TGTGCCAGCAGCAACGGGGTTTCTGGGGCCAACGTCCTGACTTTC. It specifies CASSNGVSGANVLTF.

CDR3 region: CASSLGTGRRGKWYSPLHF. The CDR3 bases are TGTGCCAGCAGCCTGGGGACAGGGCGCCGGGGCAAGTGGTATTCACCCCTCCACTTT. V and J are TRBV7-2 and TRBJ1-6; TRBD1 matches at 9 bases. V shed 5 bases and J 8 bases; nucleotides not matched to a gene: 19. The CDR3 covers 19 residues. CDR1 is SGHTA and CDR2 is FQGNSA in the germline V gene.

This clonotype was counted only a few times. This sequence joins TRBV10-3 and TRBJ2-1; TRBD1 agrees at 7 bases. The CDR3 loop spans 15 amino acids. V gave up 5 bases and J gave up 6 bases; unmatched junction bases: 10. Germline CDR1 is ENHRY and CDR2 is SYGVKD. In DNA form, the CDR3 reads TGTGCCATCAGTCGAGCTCCCGGGACAGTCAATGAGCAGTTCTTC. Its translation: CAISRAPGTVNEQFF.

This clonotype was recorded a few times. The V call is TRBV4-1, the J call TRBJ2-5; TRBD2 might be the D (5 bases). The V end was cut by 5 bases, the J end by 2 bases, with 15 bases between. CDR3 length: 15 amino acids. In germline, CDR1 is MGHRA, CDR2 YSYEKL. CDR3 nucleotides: TGCGCCAGCAGCGCCCCCTCCCGGGGTCAAGAGACCCAGTACTTC. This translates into CASSAPSRGQETQYF.

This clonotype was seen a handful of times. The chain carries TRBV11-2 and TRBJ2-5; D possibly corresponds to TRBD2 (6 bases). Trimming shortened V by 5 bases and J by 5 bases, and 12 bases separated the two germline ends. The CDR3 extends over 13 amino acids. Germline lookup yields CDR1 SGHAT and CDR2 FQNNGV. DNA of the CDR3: TGTGCCAGCAGCATAACCGGGGGTGAGACCCAGTACTTC. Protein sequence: CASSITGGETQYF.

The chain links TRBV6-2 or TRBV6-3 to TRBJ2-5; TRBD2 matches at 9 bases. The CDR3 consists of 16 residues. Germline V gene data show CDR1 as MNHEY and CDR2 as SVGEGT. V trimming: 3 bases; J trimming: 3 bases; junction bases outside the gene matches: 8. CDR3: CASSYVPASGEETQYF. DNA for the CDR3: TGTGCCAGCAGTTATGTTCCGGCTAGCGGGGAAGAGACCCAGTACTTC.

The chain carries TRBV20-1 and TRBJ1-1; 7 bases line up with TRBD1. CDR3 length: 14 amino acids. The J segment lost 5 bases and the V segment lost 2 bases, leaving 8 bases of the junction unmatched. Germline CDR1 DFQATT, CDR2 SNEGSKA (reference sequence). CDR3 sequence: CSARPLDRVTEAFF. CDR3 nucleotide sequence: TGCAGTGCTAGACCGTTAGACAGGGTTACTGAAGCTTTCTTT.

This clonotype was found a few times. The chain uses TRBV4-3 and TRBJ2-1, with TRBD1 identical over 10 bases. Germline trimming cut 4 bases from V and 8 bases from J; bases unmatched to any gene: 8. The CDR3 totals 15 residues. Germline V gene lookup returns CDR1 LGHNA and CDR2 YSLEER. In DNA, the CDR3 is TGCGCCAGCAGCCGGGAGACAGGGGGCATAGATGAGCAGTTCTTC. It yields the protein CASSRETGGIDEQFF.

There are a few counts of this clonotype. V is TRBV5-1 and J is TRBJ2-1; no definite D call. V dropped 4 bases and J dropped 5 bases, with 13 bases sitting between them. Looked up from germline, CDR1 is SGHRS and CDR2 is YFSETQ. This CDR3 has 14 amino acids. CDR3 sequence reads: CASSIEGWDNEQFF. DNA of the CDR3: TGCGCCAGCAGCATAGAAGGGTGGGACAATGAGCAGTTCTTC.